The TCR beta chain under discussion was sequenced for a study of blood T cell repertoires in COVID-19. This CDR3 region has 16 residues. Germline V gives CDR1 MNHEY, CDR2 SVGAGI. V shed 2 bases, J shed 10 bases, and the junction held 13 bases outside the gene matches. Authors' analysis steps: The authors estimated nucleated cell counts from reference gene primer amplification. The assay was immunoSEQ multiplex PCR, and TCRdb's table has in-frame clones only and misses some. For V, J and clone size, that table is used; D and trimming come from the DNA. The top ten hold about 0.58% of the sample, which has 180,000 or so clones, about 90% seen once. In this sample, this clone turned up a few times.

This sequence joins TRBV6-5 and TRBJ1-4, with 7 nucleotides matching TRBD1. The TCR was taken from a middle-aged man with acute or convalescent COVID-19. Material: peripheral blood. CDR3 protein: CASSYTLGQGEGKLFF. DNA of the CDR3: TGTGCCAGCAGTTACACCCTGGGGCAGGGGGAAGGAAAACTGTTTTTT.